A single sample gave rise to the 4 T cell receptor beta chains below, sequenced in a study of blood T cells in healthy people across ages. Primers used in a second PCR of about 6 to 12 cycles were a sample-barcoded 5' primer and a J-beta primer mix. TCRdb fed the 5' RACE reads into MiXCR, producing one record per CDR3 protein. Among 780,000 or so distinct CDR3 sequences, about 55% were seen once, and the ten largest hold 40% to 50%. Material: blood. Every receptor here comes from an elderly man in good health.

The genes are TRBV12-3 or TRBV12-4 and TRBJ1-5; no firm D call. Trimming removed 5 bases from V and 0 bases from J, with 17 bases in between. The CDR3 extends over 17 amino acids. The chain's CDR3 is CASSLHQTPYSNQPQHF. The CDR3 DNA reads as TGTGCCAGCAGTCTGCACCAGACACCTTATAGCAATCAGCCCCAGCATTTT.

The gene calls are TRBV6-1 and TRBJ1-5, with unresolved D. The ends were cut back, 6 bases at V and 5 bases at J, with 11 bases in the middle. The germline V gene encodes CDR1 MNHNS and CDR2 SASEGT. This CDR3 is 13 amino acids long. The CDR3 region is CASRGGQDQPQHF. In DNA, the CDR3 is TGTGCCAGCAGGGGAGGTCAGGATCAGCCCCAGCATTTT.

This rearrangement joins TRBV5-1 to TRBJ2-2, with TRBD1 matching over 10 bases. From germline, CDR1 is SGHRS and CDR2 YFSETQ. The CDR3 has 17 residues. Trimming removed 3 bases from V and 4 bases from J; junction bases left unmatched: 9. CDR3 sequence (DNA): TGCGCCAGCAGCTCTTACCGGGACAGGGGATCCACCGGGGAGCTGTTTTTT. This gives the protein CASSSYRDRGSTGELFF.

The rearrangement uses TRBV7-9 and TRBJ2-2; D unclear. Germline lookup yields CDR1 SEHNR and CDR2 FQNEAQ (reference sequence). This CDR3 is built from 12 residues. Trimming shortened V by 5 bases and J by 6 bases, and 7 bases separated the two germline ends. CDR3 in DNA: TGTGCCAGCAGCGAAAGGCCCGGGGAGCTGTTTTTT. This gives the protein CASSERPGELFF.